This T cell receptor (beta chain) was sequenced for a study of memory CD4+ T cells and cytomegalovirus serostatus. Study as a whole: Healthy Belgian adult donors included nine or ten CMV-positive and some 25 CMV-negative people. Regarding the study as a whole: A US-trained random forest predicted CMV serostatus with median AUC about 0.92.

The sort gate was single viable CD3+CD4+CD8-CD45RO+ cells for memory CD4+ T cells. CMV serostatus came from serum IgG against pp150, pp28, p38, p52. Clones were sequenced by immunoSEQ multiplex PCR, and TCRdb holds only the in-frame ones, with some missing. The sample gives some 41,000 clones, around 79% of which show up once; approximately 0.8% is in the top ten. Notes on this clone: Its matching antigen is unknown.

Germline-derived CDR1 and CDR2 are GTSNPN and SVGIG (reference sequence). This CDR3 is built from 15 residues. The J segment lost 3 bases and the V segment lost 6 bases, leaving 9 bases of the junction unmatched. Sequencing was performed on memory CD4+ T cells from blood. J is TRBJ1-5 and V is TRBV30, with 9 bases identical to TRBD1. The source is an adult in good health and CMV-seronegative. The CDR3 is CACSKDRGNNQPQHF. The CDR3 DNA follows: TGTGCCTGCTCTAAGGACAGGGGTAACAATCAGCCCCAGCATTTT.